This TCR beta chain was found in a study of T cells in Graves' hyperthyroidism and ophthalmopathy. An absence of ophthalmopathy progression within 18 months meant stable Graves' hyperthyroidism. Any patient presenting with uncontrolled infection, other autoimmune disease, pregnancy or lactation was left out. Using RNA transcripts as the source, TCR beta CDR3 regions were amplified. First-round RT-PCR targeting the TCR CDR3 was performed with the HTBI primer set. TCRdb processed the multiplex PCR reads anew with MiXCR; each CDR3 protein has one entry. Of about 760,000 distinct CDR3 sequences listed, under 45% are singletons. This clonotype was detected ten times or more. The antigen is undetermined. Whole-study findings and limits: Separation of ophthalmopathy from stable hyperthyroidism was achieved by a 13 V-J model.

In germline, CDR1 is WNHNN, CDR2 SYGVQD (reference sequence). The CDR3 extends over 13 amino acids. The ends were cut back, 2 bases at V and 8 bases at J, with 12 bases in the middle. Specimen: blood. This chain uses TRBV10-1 with TRBJ1-2; a weak D match, TRBD1 (5 bases). This receptor was obtained from a woman in her thirties or forties with Graves' hyperthyroidism. CDR3: CASSEGTAGGYTF. The CDR3 region has the DNA TGCGCCAGCAGTGAGGGGACCGCCGGAGGCTACACCTTC.